Shown below are 30 T cell receptor beta chains from a single sample sequenced in a study of PD-L1 blockade in urothelial cancer. The data were produced by immunoSEQ multiplex PCR, yet TCRdb's version contains in-frame clones alone and is incomplete. Among 40,000 to 45,000 clones listed, more than 75% were seen once. The sample consisted of PBMCs, taken around atezolizumab (anti-PD-L1) treatment. These receptor sequences come from a woman aged 60-75 years with urothelial cancer.

J is TRBJ1-2 and V is TRBV13, with 7 bases that match TRBD1. The CDR3 is made up of 14 amino acids. Germline V gene sequence: CDR1 PRHDT, CDR2 FYEKMQ (reference sequence). V shed 4 bases and J 2 bases; nucleotides not matched to a gene: 4. The CDR3 DNA reads as TGTGCCAGCAGCTCCGGACAGGCGAACTATGGCTACACCTTC. Translated, it gives CASSSGQANYGYTF.

The chain employs TRBV10-3 and TRBJ2-1; no clear D gene. CDR3 size: 14 residues. Germline V gene sequence: CDR1 ENHRY, CDR2 SYGVKD. Trimming pared 3 bases from V and 4 bases from J, leaving 10 bases between. Written as DNA, the CDR3 is TGTGCCATCAGTGAACTGACAACGTACAATGAGCAGTTCTTC. Protein product: CAISELTTYNEQFF.

The rearrangement links TRBV5-4 to TRBJ2-5; 13 bases fit TRBD2. The length of the CDR3 is 16 residues. Looked up from germline, CDR1 is SGHNT and CDR2 is YYREEE (reference sequence). Losses at the gene ends were 4 bases for V and 2 bases for J; bases not matched to a gene: 5. CDR3 loop: CASSKGLAGPQETQYF. The DNA for the CDR3 is TGTGCCAGCAGCAAGGGACTAGCGGGGCCTCAAGAGACCCAGTACTTC.

J is TRBJ2-1 and V is TRBV5-1, with 14 bases that match TRBD2. The CDR3 totals 19 residues. Per the germline V gene, CDR1 is SGHRS and CDR2 is YFSETQ. Trimming removed 0 bases from V and 7 bases from J; junction bases left unmatched: 12. CDR3 loop: CASSLVLTTGTSGGNEQFF. CDR3 in DNA: TGCGCCAGCAGCTTGGTCCTTACTACCGGGACTAGCGGGGGAAATGAGCAGTTCTTC.

Only a few counts were recorded for this clone. V gene TRBV29-1 combines with J gene TRBJ1-1; no clear D gene. The germline V and J ends were trimmed by 5 bases and 4 bases, with 8 bases remaining between them. CDR1 and CDR2 (germline): SQVTM, ANQGSEA. The CDR3 has 11 residues. This CDR3 reads CSVLLATEAFF. The CDR3 region has the DNA TGCAGCGTTTTACTCGCCACTGAAGCTTTCTTT.

V gene TRBV6-5 combines with J gene TRBJ1-1, with D possibly TRBD1 on 5 matching bases. The V and J ends lost 0 bases and 0 bases respectively, with 11 bases between them. Germline V gene sequence: CDR1 MNHEY, CDR2 SVGAGI. The CDR3 spans 16 residues. The CDR3: CASSYSVDRMNTEAFF. The CDR3 bases are TGTGCCAGCAGTTACTCCGTCGACAGAATGAACACTGAAGCTTTCTTT.

This rearrangement joins TRBV7-2 to TRBJ2-3, with 16 bases identical to TRBD2. With V trimmed by 5 bases and J by 5 bases, 7 bases remained unmatched. The CDR3 runs 17 residues. CDR1 and CDR2 (germline): SGHTA, FQGNSA. Here the CDR3 reads CASSLGTSGRARDTQYF. CDR3 coding DNA: TGTGCCAGCAGCCTGGGGACTAGCGGGAGGGCCCGAGATACGCAGTATTTT.

V and J are TRBV5-1 and TRBJ2-7, with 12 bases identical to TRBD2. V shed 4 bases and J 3 bases; nucleotides not matched to a gene: 5. Germline V gene sequence: CDR1 SGHRS, CDR2 YFSETQ. The CDR3 sequence is 15 residues long. CDR3 DNA: TGCGCCAGCAGCCCGACTAGCGGGAGTGTCTACGAGCAGTACTTC. Translation gives CASSPTSGSVYEQYF.

The rearrangement links TRBV5-1 to TRBJ2-7, with TRBD1 matching 10 bases. Germline CDR1 is SGHRS and CDR2 is YFSETQ. The CDR3 contains 15 residues. V trimming: 4 bases; J trimming: 3 bases; junction bases outside the gene matches: 7. CDR3 protein: CASSPTTGGRYEQYF. The CDR3 region has the DNA TGCGCCAGCAGCCCAACGACAGGGGGCCGCTACGAGCAGTACTTC.

The chain links TRBV13 to TRBJ2-7, with D possibly being TRBD2 (5 bases). This CDR3 has 16 amino acids. Germline assignment: CDR1 PRHDT and CDR2 FYEKMQ (reference sequence). Trimming removed 5 bases from V and 6 bases from J, with 23 bases in between. This CDR3 reads CASSLSGEPGIPEQYF. The CDR3 region has the DNA TGTGCCAGCAGCCTGTCTGGGGAACCGGGGATCCCCGAGCAGTACTTC.

The chain recombines TRBV19 with TRBJ1-1; D remains ambiguous. The V end lost 6 bases, the J end lost 2 bases, and 13 bases lay between the germline ends. Germline loops: CDR1 LNHDA, CDR2 SQIVND (reference sequence). The CDR3 length is 14 residues. CDR3 sequence reads: CASSSQTRNTEAFF. DNA of the CDR3: TGTGCCAGTAGCTCGCAAACACGAAACACTGAAGCTTTCTTT.

The rearrangement uses TRBV2 and TRBJ2-3; D not resolved. Germline V gene data show CDR1 as SNHLY and CDR2 as FYNNEI. The CDR3 sequence is 12 residues long. V lost 6 bases, J lost 0 bases, and 4 bases lay in between. The CDR3 nucleotides are TGTGCCAGCAGGACAAGCACAGATACGCAGTATTTT. This gives the protein CASRTSTDTQYF.

The chain carries TRBV6-5 and TRBJ1-2; D perhaps matches TRBD1 (5 bases). Germline lookup yields CDR1 MNHEY and CDR2 SVGAGI. The CDR3 extends over 12 amino acids. V was cut by 5 bases and J by 8 bases, with 12 bases left in between. CDR3 protein: CASSPGRDGYTF. In DNA form, the CDR3 reads TGTGCCAGCAGTCCCGGGAGGGACGGCTACACCTTC.

This chain links TRBV6-5 with TRBJ1-1; D perhaps matches TRBD1 (6 bases). This CDR3 spans 15 amino acids. Germline CDR1 and CDR2: MNHEY and SVGAGI. Trimming shortened V by 4 bases and J by 5 bases, and 17 bases separated the two germline ends. The CDR3 bases are TGTGCCAGCAGTTTCTCAGGGGCGAAAGGTACTGAAGCTTTCTTT. It translates to CASSFSGAKGTEAFF.

This chain uses TRBV6-6 with TRBJ1-3, with D unclear. Trimming pared 2 bases from V and 4 bases from J, leaving 6 bases between. This CDR3 is built from 13 residues. Looked up from germline, CDR1 is MNHNY and CDR2 is SVGAGI (reference sequence). This CDR3 reads CASSYPSGNTIYF. CDR3 bases: TGTGCCAGCAGTTACCCTAGCGGAAACACCATATATTTT.

The genes are TRBV27 and TRBJ2-3, with 9 bases matching TRBD2. V lost 4 bases to trimming and J lost 1 base; unmatched junction nucleotides: 6. From germline, CDR1 is MNHEY and CDR2 SMNVEV (reference sequence). The CDR3 spans 16 residues. Here the CDR3 reads CASSYSGRGGTDTQYF. The CDR3 DNA sequence: TGTGCCAGCAGTTATAGCGGGAGAGGCGGCACAGATACGCAGTATTTT.

This clone was recorded only once. The chain couples TRBV5-1 to TRBJ2-5, with 9 bases matching TRBD2. CDR3 length equals 13 residues. V was clipped by 2 bases and J by 5 bases; unmatched bases: 1. Germline CDR1 is SGHRS and CDR2 is YFSETQ. The CDR3 region is CASSFGLAETQYF. The CDR3 DNA reads as TGCGCCAGCAGCTTCGGACTAGCGGAGACCCAGTACTTC.

This clone was counted between two and nine times. The V gene is TRBV6-5, the J gene TRBJ1-6, with 7 bases that match TRBD1. The CDR3 consists of 14 residues. Per germline, CDR1 MNHEY and CDR2 SVGAGI. The V and J ends lost 2 bases and 10 bases, in that order; junction bases with no gene match: 5. This CDR3 is CASSYDRVRSPLHF. The CDR3 DNA sequence: TGTGCCAGCAGTTACGACAGGGTGAGGTCACCCCTCCACTTT.

The chain carries TRBV7-2 and TRBJ1-3, with D hard to call. The CDR3 covers 17 residues. V lost 1 base, J lost 0 bases, and 13 bases lay in between. Germline V CDR1 and CDR2: SGHTA, FQGNSA. Here the CDR3 DNA reads TGTGCCAGCAGCTTAGTCCGGACTGCCGTCTCTGGAAACACCATATATTTT. This gives the protein CASSLVRTAVSGNTIYF.

The rearrangement uses TRBV9 and TRBJ2-2; 7 bases fit TRBD1. The V gene end was trimmed by 0 bases and the J gene end by 6 bases; junction bases not matched to a gene: 5. The CDR3 sequence is 15 residues long. Germline-derived CDR1 and CDR2 are SGDLS and YYNGEE. Written as DNA, the CDR3 is TGTGCCAGCAGCGTAGTGCAGGGGGAATCCGGGGAGCTGTTTTTT. Protein: CASSVVQGESGELFF.

V is TRBV5-6 and J is TRBJ1-2; 9 bases match TRBD1. With 2 bases clipped from V and 4 bases from J, the junction kept 3 bases outside the gene matches. The germline gives CDR1 SGHDT, CDR2 YYEEEE. The CDR3 totals 14 residues. CDR3 bases: TGTGCCAGCAGCTTAAGGGACAGGGCCTATGGCTACACCTTC. This translates into CASSLRDRAYGYTF. The entire variable domain, with the rest obtained from reference TRBV5-6 and TRBJ1-2, is as follows: DAGVTQSPTHLIKTRGQQVTLRCSPKSGHDTVSWYQQALGQGPQFIFQYYEEEERQRGNFPDRFSGHQFPNYSSELNVNALLLGDSALYLCASSLRDRAYGYTFGSGTRLTVV.

The rearrangement uses TRBV11-2 and TRBJ2-3; no firm D call. Trimming cost V 2 bases and J 2 bases, with 14 bases left between them. Germline V gene lookup returns CDR1 SGHAT and CDR2 FQNNGV. CDR3 length: 16 residues. The CDR3 spells CASSLSFESSTDTQYF. The DNA of the CDR3 is TGTGCCAGCAGCTTATCTTTTGAGTCCTCCACAGATACGCAGTATTTT. Full variable domain (outside the CDR3, taken from reference TRBV11-2 and TRBJ2-3): EAGVAQSPRYKIIEKRQSVAFWCNPISGHATLYWYQQILGQGPKLLIQFQNNGVVDDSQLPKDRFSAERLKGVDSTLKIQPAKLEDSAVYLCASSLSFESSTDTQYFGPGTRLTVL.

The V call is TRBV18, the J call TRBJ2-7; 7 nucleotides match TRBD1. The V and J ends lost 2 bases and 1 base, in that order; junction bases with no gene match: 5. The CDR3 is 15 residues long. The germline V gene encodes CDR1 KGHSH and CDR2 LQKENI. The CDR3 is CASSPGTAESYEQYF. The CDR3 DNA reads as TGTGCCAGCTCACCAGGGACAGCCGAATCCTACGAGCAGTACTTC.

This clone has at least ten counts. The rearrangement joins TRBV5-5 to TRBJ2-2, with a tentative D call TRBD1 (5 bases). This CDR3 is 16 amino acids long. With 1 base removed from V and 6 bases from J, the gap between germline ends came to 16 bases. Looked up from germline, CDR1 is SGHKS and CDR2 is YYEKEE (reference sequence). In DNA, the CDR3 is TGTGCCAGCAGCTTGTGGGGCGCCTCAGTACCCGGGGAGCTGTTTTTT. Translation: CASSLWGASVPGELFF.

This rearrangement joins TRBV14 to TRBJ1-4, with D uncertain. The CDR3 sequence is 13 residues long. CDR1 is SGHDN and CDR2 is FVKESK in the germline V gene. The V end was cut by 4 bases, the J end by 4 bases, with 7 bases between. The CDR3, as DNA: TGTGCCAGCAGCCGGGCTCTTAATGAAAAACTGTTTTTT. Its protein is CASSRALNEKLFF. The complete variable domain, with remaining parts taken from reference TRBV14 and TRBJ1-4, reads EAGVTQFPSHSVIEKGQTVTLRCDPISGHDNLYWYRRVMGKEIKFLLHFVKESKQDESGMPNNRFLAERTGGTYSTLKVQPAELEDSGVYFCASSRALNEKLFFGSGTQLSVL.

The genes are TRBV5-1 and TRBJ1-6, with a weak D call TRBD1 (6 bases). This CDR3 spans 15 amino acids. V lost 3 bases, J lost 7 bases, and 14 bases lay in between. Germline lookup yields CDR1 SGHRS and CDR2 YFSETQ. This CDR3 is CASSSTGMPNSPLHF. CDR3 sequence (DNA): TGCGCCAGCAGCTCTACAGGGATGCCGAATTCACCCCTCCACTTT.

The chain has TRBV7-9 and TRBJ2-7, with D tentatively TRBD2 (5 bases). This CDR3 region has 17 residues. V dropped 1 base and J dropped 7 bases, with 23 bases sitting between them. The germline gives CDR1 SEHNR, CDR2 FQNEAQ (reference sequence). CDR3 DNA sequence: TGTGCCAGCAGCTTAGTAAAGTCCGCGGGTGGGTTAAGGGAGCAGTACTTC. Protein sequence: CASSLVKSAGGLREQYF.

CDR3 loop: CASSFGLGNGPGELFF. The CDR3 nucleotides read TGTGCCAGCAGCTTCGGACTAGGGAATGGACCCGGGGAGCTGTTTTTT. The chain is built from TRBV7-2 and TRBJ2-2; 7 bases line up with TRBD2. With 3 bases clipped from V and 6 bases from J, the junction kept 10 bases outside the gene matches. Germline assignment: CDR1 SGHTA and CDR2 FQGNSA. The CDR3 spans 16 residues.

The V and J genes are TRBV7-8 and TRBJ2-7; D unclear. The germline V gene has CDR1 SGHVS and CDR2 FQNEAQ. Trimming left V 3 bases short and J 5 bases short, with 14 bases between. The length of the CDR3 is 14 residues. Here the CDR3 DNA reads TGTGCCAGCAGCTTGAACGGCAGGAACCACGAGCAGTACTTC. It encodes CASSLNGRNHEQYF.

The chain links TRBV4-3 to TRBJ2-1, with 10 nucleotides matching TRBD2. This CDR3 is 16 amino acids long. The V segment lost 5 bases and the J segment 4 bases; nucleotides outside the gene matches: 8. The V gene's germline CDR1 is LGHNA and CDR2 YSLEER. CDR3 residues: CASSSRTSGEYNEQFF. For the CDR3, the DNA is TGCGCCAGCAGCTCCCGGACTAGCGGAGAATACAATGAGCAGTTCTTC.